Described below is a single T cell receptor (beta chain) sequence and its context. The antigen is not known. Expressed TCRB transcripts were sequenced after all isolated RNA was converted to cDNA. Generated by immunoSEQ multiplex PCR, the TCRdb table keeps only in-frame clones and is missing some. This sample has roughly 260,000 clones; about 20% occur once, and the top ten carry 0.028%. The data were obtained in a study of beta chain features in type 1 diabetes. Regarding the study as a whole: Sequencing the cDNA could make cells with high TCR expression show up more than they should. The similarity of naive, central memory and Treg TCRB repertoires appeared greater among patients than among healthy donors. Moderately but significantly shorter TCRB CDR3s were found in Type 1 diabetes patients in all four CD4+ subsets.

The CDR3 consists of 15 residues. Germline V CDR1 and CDR2: MNHEY, SVGAGI. After removal of 5 bases from V and 7 bases from J, the junction contained 11 bases not matched to a gene. The chain uses TRBV6-5 and TRBJ2-7; 10 nucleotides line up with TRBD1. The specimen was naive CD4+ T cells from blood. This TCR derives from a woman aged 40 to 50 with type 1 diabetes. CDR3 DNA: TGTGCCAGCAGTACACCGGGACAGGGGATGTGGGAGCAGTACTTC. Its translation: CASSTPGQGMWEQYF.